The 13 T cell receptor beta chains below all came from one sample that was sequenced in a study of cytomegalovirus exposure and HLA in healthy donors. Vbeta (60) and Jbeta (13) primers were used in the PCR. Using immunoSEQ multiplex PCR, the repertoire was profiled, and TCRdb retains in-frame clones only, with some absent. The data show some 120,000 clones, around 80% seen once. Sequences were obtained from PBMCs. Every receptor here comes from a woman in her twenties or thirties in good health and CMV-seronegative.

V and J are TRBV4-2 and TRBJ2-1, with 8 bases matching TRBD2. V was pared by 1 base and J by 6 bases, with 5 bases of the junction left unmatched. The CDR3 length is 15 residues. Germline loops: CDR1 LGHNA, CDR2 YNFKEQ. CDR3 nucleotide sequence: TGTGCCAGCAGCCAAGTAGCGGGGCCGCGCAATGAGCAGTTCTTC. It encodes CASSQVAGPRNEQFF.

The genes are TRBV14 and TRBJ1-1; no clear D gene. The CDR3 is made up of 15 amino acids. V lost 4 bases and J 3 bases, leaving 15 bases between the germline ends. Looked up from germline, CDR1 is SGHDN and CDR2 is FVKESK. The CDR3 protein is CASSRGINGDTEAFF. CDR3 DNA: TGTGCCAGCAGCCGAGGGATAAACGGGGACACTGAAGCTTTCTTT. The entire variable domain, with the rest obtained from reference TRBV14 and TRBJ1-1, is as follows: EAGVTQFPSHSVIEKGQTVTLRCDPISGHDNLYWYRRVMGKEIKFLLHFVKESKQDESGMPNNRFLAERTGGTYSTLKVQPAELEDSGVYFCASSRGINGDTEAFFGQGTRLTVV.

The V gene is TRBV28, the J gene TRBJ2-1; unclear D gene. V dropped 5 bases and J dropped 0 bases, with 17 bases sitting between them. The CDR3 sequence is 17 residues long. Germline CDR1 is MDHEN and CDR2 is SYDVKM. The CDR3 region is CASSPAVAASSYNEQFF. CDR3 nucleotide sequence: TGTGCCAGCAGTCCCGCGGTCGCCGCTAGCTCCTACAATGAGCAGTTCTTC.

The J gene is TRBJ1-1, the V gene TRBV4-2; D might be TRBD1 (6 bases). Germline V gives CDR1 LGHNA, CDR2 YNFKEQ. This CDR3 is built from 16 residues. Trimming removed 0 bases from V and 1 base from J, with 12 bases in between. DNA of the CDR3: TGTGCCAGCAGCCAAGATCAGGGGTACGGGAACACTGAAGCTTTCTTT. Its protein is CASSQDQGYGNTEAFF.

The chain employs TRBV15 and TRBJ1-3, with D perhaps TRBD1 (5 bases). The V and J ends lost 0 bases and 7 bases respectively, with 10 bases between them. This CDR3 has 14 amino acids. Germline loops: CDR1 LNHNV, CDR2 YYDKDF (reference sequence). In DNA form, the CDR3 reads TGTGCCACCAGCAGAGAATCACGGGGGAACACCATATATTTT. Its translation: CATSRESRGNTIYF. Full variable domain (remainder filled in from reference TRBV15 and TRBJ1-3): DAMVIQNPRYQVTQFGKPVTLSCSQTLNHNVMYWYQQKSSQAPKLLFHYYDKDFNNEADTPDNFQSRRPNTSFCFLDIRSPGLGDTAMYLCATSRESRGNTIYFGEGSWLTVV.

In the case of this clone: This CDR3 is also generated by other DNA sequences in the sample. This chain joins TRBV7-2 and TRBJ1-6; 11 positions match TRBD1. The ends lost 7 bases at V and 8 bases at J; junction bases unmatched: 7. CDR3 length: 15 residues. Per the germline V gene, CDR1 is SGHTA and CDR2 is FQGNSA. CDR3 in amino acids: CASTWTGGGDSPLHF. The CDR3 DNA reads TGTGCCAGCACCTGGACAGGGGGCGGTGATTCACCCCTCCACTTT.

The chain links TRBV19 to TRBJ2-1; the D gene is possibly TRBD2 (5 bases). The ends were cut back, 3 bases at V and 4 bases at J, with 16 bases in the middle. The germline V gene encodes CDR1 LNHDA and CDR2 SQIVND (reference sequence). The CDR3 is 16 amino acids. In nucleotides, the CDR3 is TGTGCCAGTAGTATGGGTACCAGAACTAGGTACAATGAGCAGTTCTTC. It yields the protein CASSMGTRTRYNEQFF.

The genes are TRBV7-2 and TRBJ2-1; TRBD2 matches 8 bases. This CDR3 spans 15 amino acids. V was pared by 5 bases and J by 5 bases, with 8 bases of the junction left unmatched. Germline CDR1 is SGHTA and CDR2 is FQGNSA. The CDR3: CASSTVASGHNEQFF. The CDR3 bases are TGTGCCAGCAGCACAGTGGCTAGCGGGCACAATGAGCAGTTCTTC.

The V call is TRBV27, the J call TRBJ2-7, with TRBD1 as a possible D gene (5 bases). Germline assignment: CDR1 MNHEY and CDR2 SMNVEV (reference sequence). The CDR3 covers 14 residues. Trimming left V 9 bases short and J 3 bases short, with 18 bases between. CDR3 residues: CASRRGRLSYEQYF. CDR3 sequence (DNA): TGTGCCAGTAGAAGGGGCAGGCTTAGCTACGAGCAGTACTTC.

This clone is a singleton in its sample. The CDR3 loop is CASSPRTGNSPLHF. DNA of the CDR3: TGTGCCAGCAGCCCCAGGACAGGAAATTCACCCCTCCACTTT. J is TRBJ1-6 and V is TRBV5-8; 7 bases line up with TRBD1. CDR1 and CDR2 from the germline V gene are SGHTS and YDEGEE. CDR3 length equals 14 residues. V shed 4 bases, J shed 7 bases, and the junction held 5 bases outside the gene matches.

The V gene is TRBV7-6, the J gene TRBJ2-2, with D perhaps matching TRBD1 (6 bases). The CDR3 sequence is 15 residues long. The V end was cut by 5 bases, the J end by 1 base, with 11 bases between. Germline V gene data show CDR1 as SGHVS and CDR2 as FNYEAQ. The CDR3 sequence is CASSPPGQNTGELFF. The CDR3 DNA follows: TGTGCCAGCAGCCCCCCGGGACAGAACACCGGGGAGCTGTTTTTT. Drawing the rest from reference TRBV7-6 and TRBJ2-2, the complete variable domain is GAGVSQSPRYKVTKRGQDVALRCDPISGHVSLYWYRQALGQGPEFLTYFNYEAQQDKSGLPNDRFSAERPEGSISTLTIQRTEQRDSAMYRCASSPPGQNTGELFFGEGSRLTVL.

This chain's CDR3 is CASSVDGSGNTIYF. The CDR3 DNA reads as TGTGCCAGCAGCGTAGACGGCTCTGGAAACACCATATATTTT. This chain uses TRBV9 with TRBJ1-3; D remains unclear. In germline, CDR1 is SGDLS, CDR2 YYNGEE. The germline V and J ends were trimmed by 0 bases and 0 bases, with 4 bases remaining between them. The CDR3 runs to 14 residues. Combining the CDR3 with reference TRBV9 and TRBJ1-3 gives the whole variable domain DSGVTQTPKHLITATGQRVTLRCSPRSGDLSVYWYQQSLDQGLQFLIQYYNGEERAKGNILERFSAQQFPDLHSELNLSSLELGDSALYFCASSVDGSGNTIYFGEGSWLTVV.

This chain links TRBV5-1 with TRBJ1-1; the D is unclear. Germline assignment: CDR1 SGHRS and CDR2 YFSETQ. V lost 4 bases, J lost 1 base, and 11 bases lay in between. This CDR3 comprises 14 residues. The CDR3 region has the DNA TGCGCCAGCAGCAAGCAGACGGGGAACACTGAAGCTTTCTTT. Protein sequence: CASSKQTGNTEAFF.